A single sample gave rise to the 18 T cell receptor beta chains below, sequenced in a study of blood T cell repertoires in COVID-19. TCRdb keeps only in-frame clones here, not all; method: immunoSEQ multiplex PCR. The repertoire consists of about 24,000 clones, with 65% to 90% occurring once and the leading ten covering under 8%. The sample comprised peripheral blood. The origin of the receptors is a man in his 70s with acute or convalescent COVID-19.

This chain uses TRBV7-2 with TRBJ2-1, with 9 bases that match TRBD2. Germline loops: CDR1 SGHTA, CDR2 FQGNSA. The J segment lost 3 bases and the V segment lost 5 bases, leaving 8 bases of the junction unmatched. This CDR3 region has 16 residues. The CDR3 loop is CASSKNSGSGYNEQFF. CDR3 DNA sequence: TGTGCCAGCAGCAAAAATAGCGGGAGCGGCTACAATGAGCAGTTCTTC.

The chain recombines TRBV12-1 with TRBJ1-2; TRBD1 is taken as the D call from the table, unchecked against the DNA. TRBV12-1 is a pseudogene locus. This CDR3 is built from 17 residues. CDR3 protein: CASSFGGQGIRYYGYTF. The CDR3 region has the DNA TGTGCCAGCAGCTTCGGCGGACAGGGGATTCGCTACTATGGCTACACCTTC.

The J gene is TRBJ2-3, the V gene TRBV2; D perhaps matches TRBD2 (5 bases). V gave up 2 bases and J gave up 0 bases, with 12 bases separating them. Germline-derived CDR1 and CDR2 are SNHLY and FYNNEI. This CDR3 has 16 residues. The CDR3 DNA sequence: TGTGCCAGCAGTGAATGGGGAGACGGGAGCACAGATACGCAGTATTTT. Its translation: CASSEWGDGSTDTQYF.

This clone was counted a single time. V is TRBV24-1 and J is TRBJ1-2, with no clear D. The germline CDR1 and CDR2 sequences are KGHDR and SFDVKD. The CDR3 loop spans 14 amino acids. The V end lost 4 bases, the J end lost 7 bases, and 15 bases lay between the germline ends. The CDR3: CATSEAHPYSGYTF. Here the CDR3 DNA reads TGTGCCACCAGTGAGGCCCACCCTTATTCTGGCTACACCTTC.

The sample holds one count of this clone. CDR3 DNA sequence: TGTGCCAGCCGGGACAGGGAATATCAGCCCCAGCATTTT. This translates into CASRDREYQPQHF. The chain carries TRBV12-3 or TRBV12-4 and TRBJ1-5; TRBD1 aligns across 9 bases. Trimming cost V 8 bases and J 5 bases; bases outside gene matches: 4. CDR3 length equals 13 residues.

The chain uses TRBV19 and TRBJ2-3; TRBD1 matches 7 bases. This CDR3 contains 15 residues. Looked up from germline, CDR1 is LNHDA and CDR2 is SQIVND (reference sequence). The V gene end was trimmed by 5 bases and the J gene end by 4 bases; junction bases not matched to a gene: 9. In nucleotides, the CDR3 is TGTGCCAGTAGTTTACACAGGGGAAGGGCAGATACGCAGTATTTT. Translation: CASSLHRGRADTQYF.

V is TRBV24-1 and J is TRBJ2-5; no firm D call. V was cut by 8 bases and J by 1 base, with 4 bases left in between. Per the germline V gene, CDR1 is KGHDR and CDR2 is SFDVKD. This CDR3 is 11 amino acids long. The DNA of the CDR3 is TGTGCCACCAAAGCCCAAGAGACCCAGTACTTC. As protein: CATKAQETQYF.

The rearrangement links TRBV30 to TRBJ2-7, with D unresolved. The ends were cut back, 2 bases at V and 4 bases at J, with 6 bases in the middle. The CDR3 loop spans 11 amino acids. The V gene's germline CDR1 is GTSNPN and CDR2 SVGIG (reference sequence). The CDR3 spells CAWSTEYEQYF. The CDR3 DNA follows: TGTGCCTGGAGTACAGAGTACGAGCAGTACTTC.

V gene TRBV30 combines with J gene TRBJ2-7; 9 positions agree with TRBD1. The CDR3 has 15 amino acids. With V trimmed by 1 base and J by 2 bases, 6 bases remained unmatched. Germline V CDR1 and CDR2: GTSNPN, SVGIG (reference sequence). The CDR3 protein is CAWSGPGTGTYEQYF. The DNA of the CDR3 is TGTGCCTGGAGTGGACCCGGGACAGGGACCTACGAGCAGTACTTC.

In this sample, this clone turned up a few times. This chain connects TRBV13 to TRBJ2-1; TRBD2 agrees at 7 bases. The length of the CDR3 is 14 residues. V lost 5 bases, J lost 8 bases, and 9 bases stayed unmatched. Germline V CDR1 and CDR2: PRHDT, FYEKMQ (reference sequence). The CDR3 region is CASSLPGLRYEQFF. CDR3 DNA sequence: TGTGCCAGCAGCCTTCCGGGACTAAGGTATGAGCAGTTCTTC.

This chain joins TRBV19 and TRBJ1-6; 8 bases align to TRBD1. From germline, CDR1 is LNHDA and CDR2 SQIVND (reference sequence). The V and J ends lost 3 bases and 10 bases, in that order; junction bases with no gene match: 17. This CDR3 region has 18 residues. The CDR3 reads CASSINNGRGQGQSPLHF. DNA for the CDR3: TGTGCCAGTAGTATCAATAACGGCCGAGGACAGGGCCAATCACCCCTCCACTTT.

J is TRBJ1-6 and V is TRBV3-1 (or the pseudogene TRBV3-2); the D is unclear. This CDR3 has 12 amino acids. Trimming removed 6 bases at V and 7 bases at J, with 7 bases between. CDR1 and CDR2 from the germline V gene are LGHDT and YNNKEL (reference sequence). The CDR3 reads CASREENSPLHF. In DNA, the CDR3 is TGTGCCAGCAGGGAGGAAAATTCACCCCTCCACTTT.

The chain has TRBV7-2 and TRBJ2-1; D not resolved. Per germline, CDR1 SGHTA and CDR2 FQGNSA. The CDR3 covers 15 residues. The ends were cut back, 5 bases at V and 1 base at J, with 12 bases in the middle. The DNA for the CDR3 is TGTGCCAGCAGCCCGAGCCGAGGATCCTACAATGAGCAGTTCTTC. This codes for CASSPSRGSYNEQFF.

The rearrangement links TRBV19 to TRBJ2-3; 14 bases fit TRBD2. In germline, CDR1 is LNHDA, CDR2 SQIVND (reference sequence). V shed 10 bases and J 0 bases; nucleotides not matched to a gene: 18. The CDR3 has 20 residues. The CDR3 is CANLRRGTSGGPTSTDTQYF. The CDR3 DNA follows: TGTGCCAACCTCCGCCGCGGGACTAGCGGGGGCCCCACTAGCACAGATACGCAGTATTTT. Together with reference TRBV19 and TRBJ2-3, the CDR3 gives the full variable domain: DGGITQSPKYLFRKEGQNVTLSCEQNLNHDAMYWYRQDPGQGLRLIYYSQIVNDFQKGDIAEGYSVSREKKESFPLTVTSAQKNPTAFYLCANLRRGTSGGPTSTDTQYFGPGTRLTVL.

This clone was seen once. The CDR3 DNA is TGCGCCAGCAGCTCTATGGGGGGGCGCAACACTGAAGCTTTCTTT. Encoded protein: CASSSMGGRNTEAFF. The chain carries TRBV5-1 and TRBJ1-1, with a tentative D call TRBD1 (6 bases). V lost 3 bases and J 2 bases, leaving 14 bases between the germline ends. The CDR3 spans 15 residues. CDR1 is SGHRS, CDR2 YFSETQ, per germline.

In its sample, this clone was seen a few times. The rearrangement joins TRBV27 to TRBJ2-7; 7 bases are shared with TRBD1. Germline V gene data show CDR1 as MNHEY and CDR2 as SMNVEV (reference sequence). The CDR3 contains 14 residues. V lost 4 bases and J lost 3; bases outside the gene matches: 6. In nucleotides, the CDR3 is TGTGCCAGCAGTTCCGGACAGGCAGTCTACGAGCAGTACTTC. Its translation is CASSSGQAVYEQYF.

This chain connects TRBV27 to TRBJ2-1; D possibly corresponds to TRBD1 (6 bases). Deletions cut 6 bases from V and 9 bases from J, with 18 bases between. Germline-derived CDR1 and CDR2 are MNHEY and SMNVEV (reference sequence). The CDR3 is 14 amino acids. The CDR3 bases are TGTGCCAGCAGGAACTCCAGGGGAACGGGTGAGCAGTTCTTC. Translation: CASRNSRGTGEQFF.

This chain uses TRBV3-1 (or the pseudogene TRBV3-2) with TRBJ1-1; D perhaps matches TRBD1 (5 bases). CDR3 length: 14 amino acids. Trimming left V 2 bases short and J 1 base short, with 8 bases between. The germline CDR1 and CDR2 sequences are LGHDT and YNNKEL (reference sequence). CDR3 coding DNA: TGTGCCAGCAGCCAAATCCAGGGGAACACTGAAGCTTTCTTT. It codes for CASSQIQGNTEAFF.